The T cell receptor beta chain under discussion was sequenced for a study of patients and donors after allogeneic stem cell transplantation. TCRdb called the RT-PCR reads again in MiXCR, with one record for every CDR3 protein. The table includes some 880,000 distinct CDR3 sequences, roughly 18% detected once. V was pared by 8 bases and J by 5 bases, with 7 bases of the junction left unmatched. The CDR3 contains 13 residues. Germline V CDR1 and CDR2: SGHDN, FVKESK. The sequencing sample was made of blood, either unsorted or a sorted T cell fraction (not recorded which). The TCR originated in a human donor who was either an allogeneic HSCT recipient or a stem cell or donor lymphocyte infusion donor (not recorded which). It is not recorded whose cells these are; they may come from a transplant donor. This chain joins TRBV14 and TRBJ1-1; 8 bases align to TRBD1. For the CDR3, the DNA is TGTGCCAGCCGGGCAGGGGGCTTTACTGAAGCTTTCTTT. Its translation is CASRAGGFTEAFF.